The T cell receptor (beta chain) under discussion was sequenced for a study of T cell changes during pregnancy in multiple sclerosis. Sequencing was performed with immunoSEQ multiplex PCR; in TCRdb, only in-frame clones are kept and a portion is missing. The sample has 20,000 to 25,000 clones, 85% to 95% seen once. The CDR3 has 16 residues. Sequencing used CD4+ T cells from peripheral blood mononuclear cells, obtained in the third trimester of pregnancy. This TCR was recovered from a female donor with multiple sclerosis, enrolled in a pregnancy study. The chain recombines TRBV12-2 with TRBJ2-3; TRBD2, as called in the table, went unchecked against the DNA. TRBV12-2 is annotated as a pseudogene. The CDR3 loop is CASRSRTRTGTDTQYF. The CDR3 coding sequence is TGTGCAAGTCGCTCTCGAACTAGAACCGGAACAGATACGCAGTATTTT.